The clone carrying this T cell receptor (beta chain) appeared a few times. Its antigen remains unknown. Clones were sequenced by immunoSEQ multiplex PCR, and TCRdb holds only the in-frame ones, with some missing. The top ten clones hold under 2% of a sample with over 60,000 clones, around 89% of them seen once. Time point reported: week 11, during vaccination. Vaccinated patients received 300 ug of mutant IDH1 20-mer peptide per dose, with topical imiquimod. The data were taken from a study of a mutant IDH1 vaccine in newly diagnosed glioma. Background on the study: The initiation of vaccination occurred 4-6 weeks after radiotherapy alone, or with temozolomide cycles. Mean patient age was about 44 years; around 62% were male and approximately 38% female. Patients were pretreated with radiotherapy, temozolomide, or both, mostly both.

Germline V CDR1 and CDR2: SGHAT, FQNNGV. Trimming cost V 4 bases and J 2 bases; bases outside gene matches: 4. CDR3 length: 16 residues. General study findings and limits: Pseudoprogression showed no apparent link to changes in top peripheral T cell clonotypes.

This specimen was PBMCs, taken from a glioma patient whose treatment included an IDH1 peptide vaccine. The genes are TRBV11-2 and TRBJ2-3, with 12 bases identical to TRBD2. The sequence came from a man aged 35-49 years with glioma. The DNA for the CDR3 is TGTGCCAGCAGCTCCCTAGCGGGGGGGATCACAGATACGCAGTATTTT. This sequence encodes CASSSLAGGITDTQYF.